What follows is one T cell receptor (beta chain) and its context. The germline CDR1 and CDR2 sequences are SGDLS and YYNGEE. The CDR3 length is 15 residues. Trimming left V 0 bases short and J 4 bases short, with 10 bases between. The data stem from a study of somatic mutations in cytotoxic T cells in rheumatoid arthritis. Sequencing was performed with immunoSEQ multiplex PCR; in TCRdb, only in-frame clones are kept and a portion is missing. The data contain 15,000 to 20,000 clones, 74% of them singletons. This sequence originates from a man aged 55 to 69 in good health. Sequenced sample: CD8+ T cells sorted from blood. The J gene is TRBJ1-4, the V gene TRBV9; D might be TRBD1 (5 bases). The CDR3 bases are TGTGCCAGCAGCGTAGAAGGACATCTTAATGAAAAACTGTTTTTT. This sequence encodes CASSVEGHLNEKLFF.